The following is a T cell receptor beta chain sequence with its context. Its target is unknown. This entry belongs to a study of long-term antiretroviral therapy in people with HIV. Points from the study as a whole: Diversity rose after ART but stayed below transplant donor controls. Adherence to ART, viral resistance and therapy changes lacked any data.

Germline V CDR1 and CDR2: GTSNPN, SVGIG (reference sequence). V lost 2 bases and J 8 bases, leaving 13 bases between the germline ends. The CDR3 runs to 14 residues. This was the immunoSEQ v3.0 assay at survey level. Assay used: immunoSEQ multiplex PCR; TCRdb lists only in-frame clones, some missing. This table has fewer than 40,000 clones, 60% to 85% appearing once. Sequences were derived from unsorted PBMCs, sampled 3.1 years after starting antiretroviral therapy. The J gene is TRBJ1-6, the V gene TRBV30, with D unresolved. This sequence was found in a woman in her forties or fifties with HIV. The CDR3 spells CAWSNRAVDSPLHF. In nucleotides, the CDR3 is TGTGCCTGGAGTAACCGGGCTGTGGATTCACCCCTCCACTTT.